This T cell receptor (beta chain) originates from a study of CD8 T cells in Susac syndrome. RNA was extracted with the RNeasy kit, and a quantity of roughly 0.5 to 1 ug was reverse transcribed using random hexamers. TCRdb passed the immunoSEQ multiplex PCR reads through MiXCR, listing each CDR3 protein once. The top ten hold just over 0.2% of the sample, which has 160,000 or so distinct CDR3 sequences, roughly 94% seen once. Germline lookup yields CDR1 MGHRA and CDR2 YSYEKL. The CDR3 runs to 13 residues. Trimming removed 1 base at V and 5 bases at J, with 6 bases between. The TCR was taken from a human donor with multiple sclerosis. The sequencing sample was made of CD8+ T cells from PBMCs. The V gene is TRBV4-1, the J gene TRBJ2-1; the D is unclear. The CDR3 DNA reads TGCGCCAGCAGCCAAGTAGACCACAATGAGCAGTTCTTC. Residues: CASSQVDHNEQFF.